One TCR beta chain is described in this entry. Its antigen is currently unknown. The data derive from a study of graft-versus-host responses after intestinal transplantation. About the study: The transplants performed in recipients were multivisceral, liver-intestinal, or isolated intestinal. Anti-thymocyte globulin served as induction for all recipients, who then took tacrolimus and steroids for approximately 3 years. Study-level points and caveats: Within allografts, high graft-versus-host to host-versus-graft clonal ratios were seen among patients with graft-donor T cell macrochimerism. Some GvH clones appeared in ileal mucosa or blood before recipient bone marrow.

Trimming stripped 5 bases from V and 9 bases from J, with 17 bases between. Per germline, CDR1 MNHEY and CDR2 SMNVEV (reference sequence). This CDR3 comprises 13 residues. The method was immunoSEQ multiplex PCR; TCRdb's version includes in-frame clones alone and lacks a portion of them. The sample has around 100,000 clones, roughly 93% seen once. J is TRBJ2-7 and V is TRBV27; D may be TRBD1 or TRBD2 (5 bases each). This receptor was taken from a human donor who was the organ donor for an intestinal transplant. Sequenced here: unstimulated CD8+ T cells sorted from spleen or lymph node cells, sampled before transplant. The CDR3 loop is CASSPELGAGQYF. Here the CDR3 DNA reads TGTGCCAGCAGTCCGGAACTAGGGGCCGGGCAGTACTTC.